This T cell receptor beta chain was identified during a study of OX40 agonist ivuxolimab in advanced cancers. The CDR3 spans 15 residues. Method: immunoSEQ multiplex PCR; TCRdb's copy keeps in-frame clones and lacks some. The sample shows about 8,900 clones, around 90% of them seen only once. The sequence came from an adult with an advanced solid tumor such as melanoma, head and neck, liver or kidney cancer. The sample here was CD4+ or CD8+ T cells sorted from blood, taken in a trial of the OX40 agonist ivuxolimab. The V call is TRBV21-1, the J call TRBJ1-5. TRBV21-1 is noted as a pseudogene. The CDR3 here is CASSKDRDRNQPQHF. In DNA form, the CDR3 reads TGTGCCAGCAGCAAAGATAGGGACCGCAATCAGCCCCAGCATTTT.